This T cell receptor (beta chain) was sequenced in a study of long-term antiretroviral therapy in people with HIV (dated by TCRdb to between 2021 and 2024). Describing the broader study: Collection of the earliest samples took place about a decade ahead of the 2015 WHO recommendation for immediate ART, at a time when ART was typically delayed until CD4 counts fell. This retrospective serial study examined whether starting ART and sustained HIV suppression were associated with changes in the composition and diversity of the TRB repertoire in peripheral blood. The cohort contributed fewer than 200 cryopreserved PBMC samples from under 35 adults with confirmed HIV infection, collected serially over a mean of around 6 years (range 1-12). Among the approximately 27 participants with HIV, eleven were female. No cross-contamination during QIAcube processing was shown when test extractions of a monoclonal T-cell line were performed alongside about 30 polyclonal samples. Results the study describes overall, beyond this receptor: CDR3 length ranges in HIV repertoires were narrower than in controls, and network structure suggested an antigen-experienced repertoire with only a slight naive shift after ART. No data were available on ART adherence, viral resistance or therapy changes, limiting inferences about post-ART repertoire changes. Because cell numbers in pre-ART samples were limited, unsorted PBMC were profiled instead of sorted CD4+ and CD8+ T cells. Expanded TRB clones identified before ART initiation dominated the repertoire across all time points, though the dominance fluctuated and decreased in many PLHIV after ART. A significant increase in TRB diversity was found to be associated with ART initiation, although TRB diversity was observed to remain significantly below that of transplant donor controls even after long-term ART. The samples span the years 2004 to 2017, and the ART regimens used at that time may not be as effective as current regimens. Since PBMC availability was limited, sequencing covered only the TCR beta chain, with no alpha chain pairing.

From its cysteine to its phenylalanine, the CDR3 spans 15 amino acids. Solely the CDR3 DNA is kept, with 45 bases framed from the first base. CDR1 and CDR2 are read off the germline V gene as MNHNS and SASEGT. V loses 5 bases of germline sequence and J loses 4 bases, and the interval between the two ends is 17 bases. The count of this clone is one. The antigen it recognizes is unknown. Base quality data are lacking; no much larger clone is found one base away. The immunoSEQ hsTCRB v3.0 assay was used at survey level resolution for TRB variable region sequencing. TRB sequencing targeted a depth of roughly 35,000-50,000 T-cell genomes per sample. An Illumina MiSeq with a v3 150-cycle kit was used to sequence the pooled TRB libraries. The authors processed their data as follows. Repertoire analysis ran in R within a reproducible Nextflow workflow covering QC, data transformation and analysis. LymphoSeq2, an R package for exploring AIRR-Seq data, was used to implement the custom analyses. A few samples that yielded fewer than 5000 total TRB sequences were excluded, so that approximately 200 HIV repertoires were analyzed. Among the roughly 190 retained HIV repertoires, some 60 were collected before ART initiation and about 130 were collected after ART initiation. Repertoires were downsampled to 5000 TRB nucleotide sequences, with summary statistics averaged over 100 downsampling iterations. Only TRB sequences with CDR3 regions of at least seven amino acids were retained for analysis. Two measures captured diversity: a Shannon entropy-derived clonality score and the Gini coefficient. Repertoire networks linked the top 5000 CDR3 amino acid sequences whenever two sequences differed by an edit distance of one. For TRB CDR3 amino acid sequences, antigen specificity groups and MHC restriction were predicted with GLIPH2. CDR3 amino acid sequences were matched against VDJdb and McPAS-TCR to flag known CMV, EBV, HIV or tissue antigen associations. Pre-ART, post-ART and control groups were compared with Wilcoxon signed-rank tests and Holm-Bonferroni correction. Held by TCRdb, this immuneACCESS table contains in-frame sequences only and omits some clones. Under half of the omission traces to an unresolved V gene where checked; the cause of the rest is unknown. The V and J calls and clone size come from that table; D and trimming were worked out from the DNA. This sample comprises about 31,000 clones, around 85% of them detected only once. The ten largest clonotypes hold approximately 3.8% of the sample.

Inclusion was restricted to participants for whom at least one PBMC sample before ART initiation and at least two post-ART samples were available. Treatment was received in the United States of America by all participants with HIV. Before DNA extraction, cryopreserved samples of 1-10 million PBMC were thawed and washed. At the time of the earliest PBMC sample for each participant with HIV, ages ranged from roughly 23 to 55 years. PBMC samples were contributed by each participant from 1-4 timepoints before ART initiation and 2-8 timepoints after ART initiation, with a median of 7 samples. Serial HIV viral load, CD4+ T-cell count, ART history and demographic data were obtained for every participant. Genomic DNA was extracted from unsorted PBMC with a Qiagen kit on a QIAcube, with processing performed in batches of 12 samples.

The sequence is built from TRBV6-1 and TRBJ1-2; the D gene identity is not certain. The specimen was unsorted PBMCs, collected 0.8 years before starting antiretroviral therapy. This sequence originates from a young man with HIV. The nucleotide sequence is TGTGCCAGCAGTTTATCCGTGACGGGCGGCTATGGCTACACCTTC. This codes for CASSLSVTGGYGYTF.